This T cell receptor (beta chain) was observed in a study of cytomegalovirus exposure and HLA in healthy donors. Findings and limits, study-wide: In vitro work confirmed that a few CMV-associated chains recognize CMV antigens. The study found most TCR sequences rare, yet found some public TCRs in many donors.

In germline, CDR1 is LGHNT, CDR2 FRNRAP. Trimming shortened V by 6 bases and J by 6 bases, and 16 bases separated the two germline ends. The CDR3 is made up of 14 amino acids. Separation from the 666-subject first cohort characterized the approximately 120-subject validation cohort, to which the donors belonged. This table comes from immunoSEQ multiplex PCR, and its TCRdb copy is limited to in-frame clones, with some not included. Among about 160,000 clones listed, 85% were seen once. On this clone itself: Its antigen is as yet unknown.

V and J are TRBV12-5 and TRBJ2-3; D perhaps matches TRBD1 (8 bases). This sequence was found in a man aged 30 to 39 in good health and CMV-seropositive. The sequenced sample was PBMCs. CDR3 nucleotides: TGTGCTAGTGGCACCAGGGGGCGGGGGGATACGCAGTATTTT. It specifies CASGTRGRGDTQYF.